The clone carrying this T cell receptor (beta chain) came up a few times. TCRdb reanalysed the 5' RACE reads using MiXCR and keeps one entry per CDR3 protein. Among around 500,000 distinct CDR3 sequences, 21% were seen once, and the ten largest hold around 17%. The data were taken from a study of T cells after yellow fever vaccination. The CDR3 totals 15 residues. V gave up 4 bases and J gave up 3 bases, with 12 bases separating them. The chain links TRBV12-3 or TRBV12-4 to TRBJ1-4; TRBD1 might be the D (5 bases). This sample comprised PBMCs, obtained about 21 days after the first yellow fever vaccination. The receptor's source is a man aged 18-30 years who received the YFV17D yellow fever vaccine. The CDR3 DNA follows: TGTGCCAGCAGTTGGGGGGACGGAGCTAATGAAAAACTGTTTTTT. It yields the protein CASSWGDGANEKLFF.